This entry lists 12 T cell receptor beta chains sequenced from one sample in a study of OX40 agonist ivuxolimab in advanced cancers. Clones were sequenced by immunoSEQ multiplex PCR, and TCRdb holds only the in-frame ones, with some missing. The table includes tens of thousands of clones, about nine tenths detected once. The starting material was CD4+ or CD8+ T cells sorted from blood, obtained in a trial of the OX40 agonist ivuxolimab. Receptors originate from an adult with an advanced solid tumor such as melanoma, head and neck, liver or kidney cancer.

The DNA of the CDR3 is TGTGCCAGCAGCTTAGGGACACCCAACTATGGCTACACCTTC. It specifies CASSLGTPNYGYTF. This chain links TRBV7-8 with TRBJ1-2, with D possibly being TRBD1 (5 bases). The CDR3 covers 14 residues. Trimming left V 1 base short and J 2 bases short, with 8 bases between. Germline loops: CDR1 SGHVS, CDR2 FQNEAQ.

This clone has a single count. J is TRBJ2-7 and V is TRBV11-1; D uncertain. Germline V gene sequence: CDR1 SGHAT, CDR2 FQDESV (reference sequence). V lost 4 bases to trimming and J lost 7 bases, with 17 bases between them. This CDR3 spans 14 amino acids. The DNA for the CDR3 is TGTGCCAGCAGCTCCCCCGGGTTACCGTGGGAGCAGTACTTC. Its translation: CASSSPGLPWEQYF.

The V and J genes are TRBV5-1 and TRBJ2-7; TRBD2 aligns across 7 bases. J lost 5 bases, V lost 2 bases, and 7 bases had no gene match. Germline V gene sequence: CDR1 SGHRS, CDR2 YFSETQ. CDR3 length equals 14 residues. CDR3 residues: CASSFREVGHEQYF. Written as DNA, the CDR3 is TGCGCCAGCAGCTTTCGGGAGGTAGGACACGAGCAGTACTTC.

The chain has TRBV6-5 and TRBJ2-3, with D hard to call. Germline V lookup: CDR1 MNHEY, CDR2 SVGAGI. The CDR3 is 13 amino acids. The ends were cut back, 6 bases at V and 0 bases at J, with 7 bases in the middle. The CDR3 nucleotides are TGTGCCAGCAGACCGACAAGCACAGATACGCAGTATTTT. Translating gives CASRPTSTDTQYF.

Note on this clone: In the same sample, other DNA sequences code for this CDR3. The gene calls are TRBV18 and TRBJ1-1; D possibly corresponds to TRBD1 (5 bases). This CDR3 is 13 amino acids long. From germline, CDR1 is KGHSH and CDR2 LQKENI. The ends were cut back, 3 bases at V and 3 bases at J, with 8 bases in the middle. The CDR3 DNA sequence: TGTGCCAGCTCACCGGGACTGGACACTGAAGCTTTCTTT. This encodes CASSPGLDTEAFF.

J is TRBJ1-1 and V is TRBV25-1; unclear D gene. V was cut by 3 bases and J by 8 bases, with 13 bases left in between. CDR3 length: 13 residues. The germline CDR1 and CDR2 sequences are MGHDK and SYGVNS. The CDR3 here is CASSDRRFGEAFF. The CDR3 coding sequence is TGTGCCAGCAGTGACCGGAGGTTTGGAGAAGCTTTCTTT.

This clone appeared a single time. CDR3 residues: CASTDRTYLQETQYF. The DNA of the CDR3 is TGTGCCAGCACGGACAGGACTTACCTTCAAGAGACCCAGTACTTC. The chain couples TRBV7-2 to TRBJ2-5; 7 nucleotides line up with TRBD1. Germline values: CDR1 SGHTA, CDR2 FQGNSA. This CDR3 has 15 amino acids. V gave up 7 bases and J gave up 2 bases; unmatched junction bases: 10.

The V and J genes are TRBV6-5 and TRBJ1-5; D ambiguous. V dropped 6 bases and J dropped 10 bases, with 19 bases sitting between them. Germline lookup yields CDR1 MNHEY and CDR2 SVGAGI. The CDR3 loop spans 14 amino acids. The CDR3 spells CASRQTARIYPQHF. The DNA of the CDR3 is TGTGCCAGCAGGCAAACGGCCCGCATCTATCCCCAGCATTTT.

The chain uses TRBV5-6 and TRBJ2-7; a possible D gene is TRBD2 (6 bases). Deletions cut 4 bases from V and 2 bases from J, with 13 bases between. Germline V CDR1 and CDR2: SGHDT, YYEEEE. The CDR3 extends over 14 amino acids. The CDR3 sequence is CASSPYGGTYEQYF. CDR3 nucleotide sequence: TGTGCCAGCAGCCCTTACGGGGGTACCTACGAGCAGTACTTC.

J is TRBJ1-4 and V is TRBV28; D is possibly TRBD1 (5 bases). Deletions cut 3 bases from V and 5 bases from J, with 16 bases between. CDR3 length: 16 residues. The V gene's germline CDR1 is MDHEN and CDR2 SYDVKM. CDR3 region: CASSFAWDPLNEKLFF. The CDR3 coding sequence is TGTGCCAGCAGTTTCGCATGGGACCCTCTGAATGAAAAACTGTTTTTT.

The chain recombines TRBV6-1 with TRBJ2-7, with D possibly matching TRBD1 (5 bases). The CDR3 contains 11 residues. Per germline, CDR1 MNHNS and CDR2 SASEGT. The V and J ends lost 6 bases and 5 bases respectively, with 8 bases between them. The CDR3 sequence is CASRVGDEQYV. DNA of the CDR3: TGTGCCAGCAGGGTAGGGGACGAGCAGTACGTC.

This clone was found once. The gene calls are TRBV7-9 and TRBJ1-2; tentative D call: TRBD1 (6 bases). Trimming removed 3 bases from V and 3 bases from J, with 8 bases in between. The CDR3 length is 13 residues. Germline loops: CDR1 SEHNR, CDR2 FQNEAQ (reference sequence). The CDR3 DNA reads TGTGCCAGCAGCTTTCGGACAGACTATGGCTACACCTTC. Amino acid sequence: CASSFRTDYGYTF.